The following is a T cell receptor (beta chain) sequence with its context. The antigen remains undetermined. J was trimmed by 4 bases and V by 3 bases; bases with no gene match: 1. Germline V gives CDR1 SGHAT, CDR2 FQDESV (reference sequence). CDR3 size: 13 residues. This record comes from a study of cytomegalovirus exposure and HLA in healthy donors. Study summary: An analysis done earlier identified about 120 million unique TCR beta sequences from about 179 million T cells.

Primers: 60 Vbeta forward and 13 Jbeta reverse. The method was immunoSEQ multiplex PCR; TCRdb's version includes in-frame clones alone and lacks a portion of them. The profile shows over 85,000 clones, around 86% of them singletons. Notes on the study in general: Presence/absence results assume similar sequencing depth per donor, which may not hold.

Donors had nominal health at sampling but likely had unrecorded immune exposures. The TCR comes from a man aged 35 to 55 in good health and CMV-seronegative. This sequence joins TRBV11-1 and TRBJ1-1; 8 bases agree with TRBD1. The sample consisted of PBMCs. The DNA for the CDR3 is TGTGCCAGCAGCTTCGACAGGGGCACTGAAGCTTTCTTT. This codes for CASSFDRGTEAFF.